What follows is one T cell receptor beta chain and its context. The antigen remains undetermined. This sample is part of a study of post-analysis software for immune sequencing data. Study context: Secondary progressive, relapsing-remitting and progressive-relapsing multiple sclerosis were among the included disease courses.

Study observations and caveats: Multiple sclerosis was associated with a significant reduction in normalized Chao1 diversity relative to controls. The five TRBV segments detected at higher frequency in patients than in controls included TRBV5-6, TRBV5-1 and TRBV20-1.

TCR beta libraries were prepared from cDNA with unique molecular identifiers. Around 500,000 cDNA molecules were obtained from approximately 1 to 10 million T cells. TCRdb re-analysed the PCR reads in MiXCR, keeping a single row per CDR3 protein. The data hold more than 500,000 distinct CDR3 sequences, with around a third observed a single time. Trimming cost V 5 bases and J 4 bases, with 11 bases left between them. This CDR3 region has 13 residues. The V gene's germline CDR1 is MNHEY and CDR2 SMNVEV (reference sequence). The sequence was obtained from a girl aged 2-17 years with multiple sclerosis. The chain joins TRBV27 to TRBJ1-2; no definite D call. Sequenced input: blood. CDR3 DNA: TGTGCCAGCAGTCCAATTGGTTCCTATGGCTACACCTTC. It yields the protein CASSPIGSYGYTF.